The 15 T cell receptor beta chains given below trace back to one sample, sequenced in a study of cytomegalovirus exposure and HLA in healthy donors. Primers for the PCR totalled 60 Vbeta and 13 Jbeta. Assay: immunoSEQ multiplex PCR; the TCRdb copy retains only in-frame clones and omits some. The table has some 120,000 clones, over 8% seen once; the top ten hold roughly 3%. The sequenced material came from PBMCs. The receptors originated from a man aged 30 to 45 in good health and CMV-seronegative.

This clone occurred a few times. The chain joins TRBV5-5 to TRBJ2-7; a possible D gene is TRBD2 (5 bases). CDR3 length: 16 residues. Germline loops: CDR1 SGHKS, CDR2 YYEKEE (reference sequence). V shed 4 bases and J shed 5 bases, with 22 bases lying between them. The CDR3 is CASSRTFRGTRDEQYF. CDR3 DNA: TGTGCCAGCAGCCGCACTTTTCGGGGTACAAGGGACGAGCAGTACTTC.

The rearrangement links TRBV4-1 to TRBJ1-5, with D possibly TRBD1 on 5 matching bases. CDR3 length equals 17 residues. V was pared by 0 bases and J by 3 bases, with 15 bases between. CDR1 and CDR2 from the germline V gene are MGHRA and YSYEKL. CDR3 residues: CASSQDVETEANQPQHF. CDR3 DNA: TGCGCCAGCAGCCAAGACGTGGAGACAGAGGCCAATCAGCCCCAGCATTTT.

The V gene is TRBV7-9, the J gene TRBJ1-5; a possible D gene is TRBD1 (6 bases). The CDR3 length is 15 residues. With 5 bases removed from V and 1 base from J, the gap between germline ends came to 12 bases. Germline V gives CDR1 SEHNR, CDR2 FQNEAQ (reference sequence). The CDR3 sequence is CASSPGQGSNQPQHF. DNA for the CDR3: TGTGCCAGCAGCCCGGGACAAGGAAGCAATCAGCCCCAGCATTTT. The complete variable domain, with remaining parts taken from reference TRBV7-9 and TRBJ1-5, reads DTGVSQNPRHKITKRGQNVTFRCDPISEHNRLYWYRQTLGQGPEFLTYFQNEAQLEKSRLLSDRFSAERPKGSFSTLEIQRTEQGDSAMYLCASSPGQGSNQPQHFGDGTRLSIL.

This clone has more than one count but fewer than ten. V usage is TRBV28 and J usage is TRBJ2-2; 9 nucleotides agree with TRBD1. Germline values: CDR1 MDHEN, CDR2 SYDVKM. CDR3 size: 17 residues. V lost 5 bases to trimming and J lost 4 bases; unmatched junction nucleotides: 11. The CDR3 DNA sequence: TGTGCCAGCAGTCACCGCCGGGACAGGGTTTCCACCGGGGAGCTGTTTTTT. Residues: CASSHRRDRVSTGELFF.

J is TRBJ2-1 and V is TRBV7-9; tentatively, D is TRBD1 (6 bases). The germline V gene has CDR1 SEHNR and CDR2 FQNEAQ (reference sequence). CDR3 length: 15 residues. V was clipped by 5 bases and J by 5 bases, with 16 bases between them. The CDR3 here is CASSGNRDRNNEQFF. The CDR3 nucleotides read TGTGCCAGCAGCGGGAACAGGGACCGTAACAATGAGCAGTTCTTC.

This clone occurred a few times. The chain is built from TRBV7-9 and TRBJ2-7; 10 positions agree with TRBD2. V lost 5 bases, J lost 1 base, and 17 bases stayed unmatched. This CDR3 region has 19 residues. The germline gives CDR1 SEHNR, CDR2 FQNEAQ (reference sequence). CDR3 bases: TGTGCCAGCAGCCGCGACAGGGGCGGCACTAGCGGGGATTCCTACGAGCAGTACTTC. This codes for CASSRDRGGTSGDSYEQYF.

The chain couples TRBV19 to TRBJ2-7; tentative D call: TRBD1 (6 bases). The CDR3 loop spans 12 amino acids. Trimming left V 3 bases short and J 5 bases short, with 8 bases between. Germline-derived CDR1 and CDR2 are LNHDA and SQIVND (reference sequence). The CDR3 sequence is CASSIGGDEQYF. The DNA of the CDR3 is TGTGCCAGTAGTATTGGGGGCGACGAGCAGTACTTC.

This clone showed up just a few times. The chain links TRBV5-1 to TRBJ2-7; no clear D gene. Germline V gene lookup returns CDR1 SGHRS and CDR2 YFSETQ. This CDR3 contains 12 residues. Trimming stripped 2 bases from V and 0 bases from J, with 3 bases between. CDR3 protein: CASSFSSYEQYF. The CDR3 nucleotides are TGCGCCAGCAGCTTCAGCTCCTACGAGCAGTACTTC.

The chain has TRBV7-9 and TRBJ2-5; possible D gene TRBD1, 5 bases. Germline CDR1 and CDR2: SEHNR and FQNEAQ (reference sequence). The CDR3 contains 14 residues. The V gene lost 1 base and the J gene lost 3 bases, with 9 bases spanning the gap. The CDR3 region has the DNA TGTGCCAGCAGCTTAGGTTCAGGGAAAGAGACCCAGTACTTC. Encoded protein: CASSLGSGKETQYF.

V gene TRBV7-2 combines with J gene TRBJ1-3, with a possible D match to TRBD1 (6 bases). The germline V gene encodes CDR1 SGHTA and CDR2 FQGNSA. The CDR3 is 16 residues long. As DNA, the CDR3 is TGTGCTAGAAACAGGGCATCCGAACCCTCTGGAAACACCATATATTTT. Its translation is CARNRASEPSGNTIYF.

This clone came up a few times. This rearrangement joins TRBV5-1 to TRBJ2-7; tentatively, D is TRBD1 (6 bases). V lost 0 bases and J lost 6, with 13 bases in between. The CDR3 sequence is 14 residues long. Germline V lookup: CDR1 SGHRS, CDR2 YFSETQ. In DNA form, the CDR3 reads TGCGCCAGCAGCTTGGACGGATCAGGGGCCGAGCAGTACTTC. Amino acids: CASSLDGSGAEQYF.

This clone has more than one count but fewer than ten. The chain couples TRBV11-3 to TRBJ1-1, with TRBD1 matching over 7 bases. Germline V CDR1 and CDR2: SGHNT, YENEEA. V shed 4 bases and J 4 bases; nucleotides not matched to a gene: 12. The CDR3 runs 16 residues. This chain's CDR3 is CASSSQGKGAGTEAFF. Written as DNA, the CDR3 is TGTGCCAGCAGCTCCCAGGGGAAGGGGGCGGGCACTGAAGCTTTCTTT.

This clone turned up a few times. J is TRBJ2-7 and V is TRBV19; D is possibly TRBD2 (6 bases). The CDR3 is 15 amino acids. Trimming took off 5 bases at V and 3 bases at J, with 17 bases between the two ends. Per the germline V gene, CDR1 is LNHDA and CDR2 is SQIVND (reference sequence). The DNA for the CDR3 is TGTGCCAGTAGTCCACGACTAGACTCAGTCTACGAGCAGTACTTC. This gives the protein CASSPRLDSVYEQYF.

The rearrangement uses TRBV30 and TRBJ2-5, with 8 bases matching TRBD1. Trimming took 2 bases from V and 1 from J; bases not matched to a gene: 3. The length of the CDR3 is 14 residues. CDR1 GTSNPN and CDR2 SVGIG come from the germline V gene (reference sequence). The DNA of the CDR3 is TGTGCCTGGAGTAGAGGGACAGGCCAAGAGACCCAGTACTTC. It specifies CAWSRGTGQETQYF.

This clone has only a few counts. The chain is built from TRBV6-6 and TRBJ1-6, with D possibly TRBD1 on 5 matching bases. Per germline, CDR1 MNHNY and CDR2 SVGAGI (reference sequence). V lost 2 bases and J 10 bases, leaving 6 bases between the germline ends. This CDR3 is built from 12 residues. Here the CDR3 DNA reads TGTGCCAGCAGTTACCAGGGATCACCCCTCCACTTT. Its protein product is CASSYQGSPLHF.